The 24 T cell receptor beta chains listed next were all sequenced from one sample in a study of OX40 agonist ivuxolimab in advanced cancers. Only in-frame clones appear in the TCRdb table, and some are missing; sequencing was by immunoSEQ multiplex PCR. The table lists about 79,000 clones, around 93% of them singletons. The material was CD4+ or CD8+ T cells sorted from blood, obtained in a trial of the OX40 agonist ivuxolimab. All receptors derive from an adult with an advanced solid tumor such as melanoma, head and neck, liver or kidney cancer.

The chain joins TRBV9 to TRBJ2-3, with D perhaps TRBD1 or TRBD2 (7 bases each). CDR1 and CDR2 from the germline V gene are SGDLS and YYNGEE. The CDR3 is made up of 17 amino acids. Trimming stripped 3 bases from V and 4 bases from J, with 21 bases between. The CDR3 loop is CASSAPRGGGISDTQYF. The CDR3 DNA reads TGTGCCAGCAGCGCTCCCAGGGGGGGCGGTATCTCAGATACGCAGTATTTT. The full variable domain, with the rest looked up from reference TRBV9 and TRBJ2-3, is DSGVTQTPKHLITATGQRVTLRCSPRSGDLSVYWYQQSLDQGLQFLIQYYNGEERAKGNILERFSAQQFPDLHSELNLSSLELGDSALYFCASSAPRGGGISDTQYFGPGTRLTVL.

The table lists this clone with a few counts. This chain joins TRBV27 and TRBJ1-1, with TRBD1 as a possible D gene (5 bases). The germline V gene has CDR1 MNHEY and CDR2 SMNVEV (reference sequence). The V end lost 2 bases, the J end lost 1 base, and 5 bases lay between the germline ends. The CDR3 extends over 13 amino acids. CDR3 region: CASSLGGNTEAFF. CDR3 DNA sequence: TGTGCCAGCAGTTTAGGGGGGAACACTGAAGCTTTCTTT.

V usage is TRBV7-9 and J usage is TRBJ2-7; 7 bases line up with TRBD1. Looked up from germline, CDR1 is SEHNR and CDR2 is FQNEAQ (reference sequence). Germline trimming cut 5 bases from V and 2 bases from J; bases unmatched to any gene: 12. The CDR3 covers 16 residues. The CDR3 nucleotides are TGTGCCAGCAGCCCAACACAGGGGTTGTTGACCTACGAGCAGTACTTC. The encoded protein is CASSPTQGLLTYEQYF.

The chain has TRBV6-5 and TRBJ2-7; D gene unclear. V was trimmed by 6 bases and J by 4 bases, leaving 16 bases between them. Germline V CDR1 and CDR2: MNHEY, SVGAGI. The CDR3 extends over 14 amino acids. The CDR3 DNA is TGTGCCAGCAGCATCGGCTCCCCTGAGTACGAGCAGTACTTC. It translates to CASSIGSPEYEQYF.

This chain joins TRBV4-1 and TRBJ1-5; possible D gene TRBD1, 6 bases. Germline assignment: CDR1 MGHRA and CDR2 YSYEKL. V lost 4 bases and J 3 bases, leaving 13 bases between the germline ends. This CDR3 has 15 amino acids. The CDR3 spells CASSRIQGTNQPQHF. In nucleotides, the CDR3 is TGCGCCAGCAGCCGAATACAGGGTACCAATCAGCCCCAGCATTTT.

The table lists this clone with a count of one. The V call is TRBV29-1, the J call TRBJ2-3, with D possibly TRBD1 on 6 matching bases. CDR1 is SQVTM and CDR2 is ANQGSEA in the germline V gene. The CDR3 contains 13 residues. The V end lost 5 bases, the J end lost 0 bases, and 9 bases lay between the germline ends. The CDR3 loop is CSVFTGSTDTQYF. CDR3 DNA sequence: TGCAGCGTTTTTACAGGGAGCACAGATACGCAGTATTTT.

This clone was seen just once. The chain is built from TRBV14 and TRBJ2-1; D remains unclear. V was trimmed by 1 base and J by 3 bases, leaving 16 bases between them. The CDR3 extends over 17 amino acids. Germline CDR1 reads SGHDN; CDR2 reads FVKESK. CDR3 region: CASSQGGNLRSYNEQFF. The CDR3 DNA reads TGTGCCAGCAGCCAAGGTGGGAACCTACGGAGCTACAATGAGCAGTTCTTC.

CDR3 amino acids: CASSPPLAGPQETQYF. CDR3 DNA: TGTGCCAGCAGTCCCCCCCTAGCGGGGCCCCAAGAGACCCAGTACTTC. The chain has TRBV7-9 and TRBJ2-5; 9 bases are a match to TRBD2. The CDR3 covers 16 residues. J gave up 1 base and V 6 bases, and 9 bases lay outside the gene matches. Germline V gene sequence: CDR1 SEHNR, CDR2 FQNEAQ (reference sequence).

The CDR3 is CASSLGTGSNYGYTF. CDR3 DNA: TGTGCCAGCAGCCTAGGGACAGGCTCTAACTATGGCTACACCTTC. The chain has TRBV7-2 and TRBJ1-2; 8 nucleotides align to TRBD1. Germline loops: CDR1 SGHTA, CDR2 FQGNSA. The J segment lost 0 bases and the V segment lost 5 bases, leaving 5 bases of the junction unmatched. This CDR3 region has 15 residues.

The chain couples TRBV7-8 to TRBJ2-5; 13 nucleotides match TRBD2. The CDR3 has 16 amino acids. Germline V CDR1 and CDR2: SGHVS, FQNEAQ. The V segment lost 4 bases and the J segment 1 base; nucleotides outside the gene matches: 3. This CDR3 is CASSSGLAGSQETQYF. CDR3 in DNA: TGTGCCAGCAGCTCGGGACTAGCGGGGTCCCAAGAGACCCAGTACTTC.

This clone was seen a handful of times. The sample has other DNA sequences that encode this CDR3 too. This chain uses TRBV4-1 with TRBJ2-7; no reliable D call. V was pared by 3 bases and J by 0 bases, with 9 bases between. Germline CDR1 MGHRA, CDR2 YSYEKL. The CDR3 is 14 residues long. The CDR3 is CASSHWFPSYEQYF. In DNA, the CDR3 is TGCGCCAGCAGCCATTGGTTCCCCTCCTACGAGCAGTACTTC.

This rearrangement joins TRBV5-6 to TRBJ1-3; no clear D gene. Germline CDR1 is SGHDT and CDR2 is YYEEEE. This CDR3 contains 12 residues. V lost 7 bases and J lost 0, with 5 bases in between. The CDR3 DNA reads as TGTGCCAGCTGGAACTCTGGAAACACCATATATTTT. It specifies CASWNSGNTIYF. The variable domain in full, with the rest retrieved from reference TRBV5-6 and TRBJ1-3, is DAGVTQSPTHLIKTRGQQVTLRCSPKSGHDTVSWYQQALGQGPQFIFQYYEEEERQRGNFPDRFSGHQFPNYSSELNVNALLLGDSALYLCASWNSGNTIYFGEGSWLTVV.

This clone was detected only once. The chain is built from TRBV29-1 and TRBJ1-2; the D gene is possibly TRBD1 (5 bases). The CDR3 has 13 residues. V shed 5 bases and J shed 2 bases, with 12 bases lying between them. Germline values: CDR1 SQVTM, CDR2 ANQGSEA. The CDR3 spells CSVPGRRNYGYTF. The CDR3 DNA sequence: TGCAGCGTTCCGGGACGCAGGAACTATGGCTACACCTTC.

CDR3 nucleotide sequence: TGTGCCAGCAGCGTAGAAGGGACAGGGGGTGGGGATGAGCAGTTCTTC. It encodes CASSVEGTGGGDEQFF. This chain links TRBV9 with TRBJ2-1; 11 positions agree with TRBD1. This CDR3 has 16 residues. V gave up 0 bases and J gave up 8 bases; unmatched junction bases: 7. Germline V gives CDR1 SGDLS, CDR2 YYNGEE. Using reference TRBV9 and TRBJ2-1 for the parts outside the CDR3, the full variable domain is DSGVTQTPKHLITATGQRVTLRCSPRSGDLSVYWYQQSLDQGLQFLIQYYNGEERAKGNILERFSAQQFPDLHSELNLSSLELGDSALYFCASSVEGTGGGDEQFFGPGTRLTVL.

This sequence joins TRBV27 and TRBJ2-1, with 8 bases matching TRBD2. Germline V CDR1 and CDR2: MNHEY, SMNVEV (reference sequence). The ends lost 6 bases at V and 0 bases at J; junction bases unmatched: 4. CDR3 length: 15 residues. The CDR3 bases are TGTGCCAGCAGCCGGGGGGGATACTCCTACAATGAGCAGTTCTTC. Encoded protein: CASSRGGYSYNEQFF.

The gene calls are TRBV4-1 and TRBJ1-2, with TRBD1 identical over 7 bases. The germline CDR1 and CDR2 sequences are MGHRA and YSYEKL. This CDR3 has 15 residues. J lost 4 bases, V lost 3 bases, and 8 bases had no gene match. The CDR3 sequence: CASSHLLGTVYGYTF. The CDR3 DNA reads TGCGCCAGCAGCCACCTACTAGGGACAGTCTATGGCTACACCTTC.

The chain is built from TRBV7-9 and TRBJ2-2; no definite D call. The CDR3 covers 15 residues. Trimming took 0 bases from V and 1 from J, leaving 6 bases between them. Looked up from germline, CDR1 is SEHNR and CDR2 is FQNEAQ (reference sequence). In DNA form, the CDR3 reads TGTGCCAGCAGCTTAGCTCCAGGGAACACCGGGGAGCTGTTTTTT. This codes for CASSLAPGNTGELFF.

This sequence joins TRBV15 and TRBJ2-1, with a tentative D call TRBD1 (5 bases). V was cut by 0 bases and J by 4 bases, with 19 bases left in between. The CDR3 runs to 18 residues. CDR1 and CDR2 (germline): LNHNV, YYDKDF (reference sequence). The CDR3, as DNA: TGTGCCACCAGCAGAGATCAGGGTATCTTAGCAAAGTACAATGAGCAGTTCTTC. It specifies CATSRDQGILAKYNEQFF. Supplemented by reference TRBV15 and TRBJ2-1, the full variable domain reads DAMVIQNPRYQVTQFGKPVTLSCSQTLNHNVMYWYQQKSSQAPKLLFHYYDKDFNNEADTPDNFQSRRPNTSFCFLDIRSPGLGDTAMYLCATSRDQGILAKYNEQFFGPGTRLTVL.

V usage is TRBV7-6 and J usage is TRBJ1-1; D unresolved. The germline V gene encodes CDR1 SGHVS and CDR2 FNYEAQ. With 4 bases removed from V and 8 bases from J, the gap between germline ends came to 8 bases. CDR3 length: 11 amino acids. CDR3 sequence: CASSSSLEAFF. The CDR3 nucleotides read TGTGCCAGCAGCTCCTCTCTGGAAGCTTTCTTT. The variable domain in full, completed from reference TRBV7-6 and TRBJ1-1, reads GAGVSQSPRYKVTKRGQDVALRCDPISGHVSLYWYRQALGQGPEFLTYFNYEAQQDKSGLPNDRFSAERPEGSISTLTIQRTEQRDSAMYRCASSSSLEAFFGQGTRLTVV.

The chain combines TRBV11-2 with TRBJ2-7; D unclear. Germline V gene lookup returns CDR1 SGHAT and CDR2 FQNNGV. V lost 3 bases, J lost 4 bases, and 7 bases lay in between. The CDR3 loop spans 12 amino acids. Written as DNA, the CDR3 is TGTGCCAGCAGCTTCGGCGTGTACGAGCAGTACTTC. It encodes CASSFGVYEQYF.

V usage is TRBV7-9 and J usage is TRBJ2-5; TRBD1 is a possible D gene (6 bases). Germline values: CDR1 SEHNR, CDR2 FQNEAQ (reference sequence). This CDR3 spans 14 amino acids. V lost 5 bases and J 0 bases, leaving 10 bases between the germline ends. This chain's CDR3 is CASSNRDNQETQYF. The CDR3 DNA is TGTGCCAGCAGCAACCGGGACAACCAAGAGACCCAGTACTTC.

The chain employs TRBV4-2 and TRBJ1-1; D uncertain. Germline V gene sequence: CDR1 LGHNA, CDR2 YNFKEQ. The V and J ends lost 5 bases and 1 base respectively, with 17 bases between them. CDR3 size: 16 residues. The CDR3 coding sequence is TGTGCCAGCAGCGCCCCTGGAGGTTTTGGGAACACTGAAGCTTTCTTT. Its translation: CASSAPGGFGNTEAFF.

This chain joins TRBV10-2 and TRBJ2-7; D unresolved. CDR1 WSHSY and CDR2 SAAADI come from the germline V gene. With 4 bases removed from V and 5 bases from J, the gap between germline ends came to 6 bases. This CDR3 is built from 11 residues. The CDR3 loop reads CASSVGNEQYF. CDR3 DNA sequence: TGCGCCAGCAGTGTCGGAAACGAGCAGTACTTC.

The chain is built from TRBV5-4 and TRBJ2-3, with D tentatively TRBD2 (6 bases). Germline V gene sequence: CDR1 SGHNT, CDR2 YYREEE (reference sequence). Trimming removed 5 bases from V and 6 bases from J, with 16 bases in between. The CDR3 runs 14 residues. CDR3: CASSLWQAGDTQYF. Here the CDR3 DNA reads TGTGCCAGCAGTTTGTGGCAGGCGGGGGATACGCAGTATTTT.